The 29 T cell receptor beta chains below were found in one sample sequenced in a study of T cells in Graves' hyperthyroidism and ophthalmopathy. Template material for amplifying TCR beta CDR3 regions consisted of RNA transcripts. First-round RT-PCR targeting the TCR CDR3 was performed with the HTBI primer set. TCRdb re-analysed the multiplex PCR reads in MiXCR, keeping a single row per CDR3 protein. The sample lists 75,000 to 100,000 distinct CDR3 sequences, roughly 40% seen once, with roughly 10% in the top ten. Source material: peripheral blood or thyroid tissue (not recorded which). The receptors here all came from a woman aged 25 to 39 with Graves' hyperthyroidism.

On this clonotype itself: A much larger clonotype is one base distant, so this may be a read error. The rearrangement links TRBV6-6 to TRBJ2-2; possibly TRBD1 for D (5 bases). The CDR3 has 15 amino acids. V lost 11 bases to trimming and J lost 6 bases, with 22 bases between them. Looked up from germline, CDR1 is MNHNY and CDR2 is SVGAGI (reference sequence). The CDR3 reads CAFTRQILTPGELFF. The CDR3 coding sequence is TGTGCCTTTACCCGACAGATTCTTACCCCCGGGGAGCTGTTTTTT.

This chain connects TRBV25-1 to TRBJ1-3, with D perhaps matching TRBD1 (5 bases). The CDR3 is made up of 18 amino acids. With 3 bases removed from V and 0 bases from J, the gap between germline ends came to 18 bases. The germline V gene encodes CDR1 MGHDK and CDR2 SYGVNS. CDR3 in DNA: TGTGCCAGCAGTGATCGCATGTCGGGACGGAACTCTGGAAACACCATATATTTT. Its translation: CASSDRMSGRNSGNTIYF.

The chain recombines TRBV7-9 with TRBJ1-6; 10 nucleotides agree with TRBD1. Germline trimming cut 4 bases from V and 7 bases from J; bases unmatched to any gene: 7. Germline V lookup: CDR1 SEHNR, CDR2 FQNEAQ (reference sequence). The CDR3 is 16 residues long. The CDR3 DNA is TGTGCCAGCAGCTCCGGGACAGGGGATGGAAATTCACCCCTCCACTTT. Amino acid sequence: CASSSGTGDGNSPLHF. The full variable domain, completed using reference TRBV7-9 and TRBJ1-6, is DTGVSQNPRHKITKRGQNVTFRCDPISEHNRLYWYRQTLGQGPEFLTYFQNEAQLEKSRLLSDRFSAERPKGSFSTLEIQRTEQGDSAMYLCASSSGTGDGNSPLHFGNGTRLTVT.

Many counts were recorded for this clonotype. The chain links TRBV7-6 to TRBJ2-3, with D perhaps TRBD2 (6 bases). Germline V lookup: CDR1 SGHVS, CDR2 FNYEAQ. This CDR3 comprises 15 residues. Trimming removed 4 bases at V and 8 bases at J, with 19 bases between. CDR3 sequence reads: CASSSLVGGSSTQYF. The CDR3 DNA sequence: TGTGCCAGCAGCTCATTAGTGGGGGGAAGCAGTACGCAGTATTTT.

This clonotype was seen once. This chain connects TRBV2 to TRBJ2-5, with TRBD1 matching over 9 bases. The CDR3 has 15 amino acids. Trimming cost V 6 bases and J 3 bases; bases outside gene matches: 8. CDR1 is SNHLY, CDR2 FYNNEI, per germline. The CDR3 coding sequence is TGTGCCAGCAGCCCAATGGGACAGGGAAAAGAGACCCAGTACTTC. Amino acids: CASSPMGQGKETQYF.

This sequence joins TRBV28 and TRBJ1-1, with D possibly matching TRBD1 (5 bases). The CDR3 is made up of 15 amino acids. The V and J ends lost 8 bases and 4 bases respectively, with 20 bases between them. Germline CDR1 and CDR2: MDHEN and SYDVKM. The CDR3 DNA sequence: TGTGCCAGCCTCCGGGGGGGTGGGGATAGCACTGAAGCTTTCTTT. Protein: CASLRGGGDSTEAFF.

This clonotype showed up many times. The J gene is TRBJ2-2, the V gene TRBV12-3 or TRBV12-4; D could derive from TRBD1 or TRBD2 (5 bases each). The CDR3 covers 17 residues. Trimming took 5 bases from V and 2 from J, leaving 18 bases between them. The CDR3 region is CASSPGTENFNTGELFF. DNA for the CDR3: TGTGCCAGCAGTCCCGGGACGGAGAATTTTAACACCGGGGAGCTGTTTTTT.

Turning to this clonotype: A much larger clonotype is one base distant, so this may be a read error. The genes are TRBV2 and TRBJ1-2; D is uncertain. Per the germline V gene, CDR1 is SNHLY and CDR2 is FYNNEI. The ends were cut back, 8 bases at V and 6 bases at J, with 13 bases in the middle. CDR3 length: 12 residues. CDR3 nucleotide sequence: TGTGCCAGCTGTGCCATGAACCATGGCTACACCTTC. This encodes CASCAMNHGYTF. The full variable domain, with the rest looked up from reference TRBV2 and TRBJ1-2, is EPEVTQTPSHQVTQMGQEVILRCVPISNHLYFYWYRQILGQKVEFLVSFYNNEISEKSEIFDDQFSVERPDGSNFTLKIRSTKLEDSAMYFCASCAMNHGYTFGSGTRLTVV.

This clonotype has a count of ten or more. The chain combines TRBV20-1 with TRBJ2-5; D perhaps matches TRBD2 (5 bases). Trimming removed 2 bases from V and 5 bases from J, with 6 bases in between. Germline CDR1 and CDR2: DFQATT and SNEGSKA (reference sequence). There are 11 residues in the CDR3. CDR3 in DNA: TGCAGTGCTAGACGCGGGGAGACCCAGTACTTC. Its protein is CSARRGETQYF.

The chain combines TRBV6-1 with TRBJ1-3; D not resolved. Germline V lookup: CDR1 MNHNS, CDR2 SASEGT. This CDR3 contains 14 residues. Trimming removed 5 bases at V and 3 bases at J, with 11 bases between. The CDR3, as DNA: TGTGCCAGCAGTAACACAGTCCGTGGAAACACCATATATTTT. Its protein product is CASSNTVRGNTIYF.

Notes on this clonotype: One base away lies a much larger clone, so this may be a sequencing read error. V and J are TRBV5-1 and TRBJ2-7; D possibly uses TRBD1 or TRBD2 (5 bases each). The CDR3 consists of 16 residues. V was shortened by 3 bases and J by 2 bases, with 18 bases between the two germline ends. In germline, CDR1 is SGHRS, CDR2 YFSETQ. The DNA for the CDR3 is TGCGCCAGCAGCTCCGAACCGGGACGGAAAGCCTACGAGCAGTACTTC. Protein product: CASSSEPGRKAYEQYF.

The V and J genes are TRBV20-1 and TRBJ2-5; no reliable D call. Germline assignment: CDR1 DFQATT and CDR2 SNEGSKA (reference sequence). Trimming pared 3 bases from V and 3 bases from J, leaving 5 bases between. This CDR3 region has 11 residues. This chain's CDR3 is CSASGEETQYF. The CDR3 bases are TGCAGTGCTAGTGGAGAAGAGACCCAGTACTTC.

This chain links TRBV25-1 with TRBJ2-5; 13 bases align to TRBD2. Germline CDR1 MGHDK, CDR2 SYGVNS. This CDR3 has 16 residues. V shed 6 bases, J shed 2 bases, and the junction held 6 bases outside the gene matches. The CDR3 here is CASSPKTSGGQETQYF. In DNA form, the CDR3 reads TGTGCCAGCAGCCCCAAGACTAGCGGGGGGCAAGAGACCCAGTACTTC.

V usage is TRBV7-6 and J usage is TRBJ2-2; 7 bases map to TRBD1. CDR3 length: 17 amino acids. CDR1 is SGHVS and CDR2 is FNYEAQ in the germline V gene. V shed 3 bases and J 0 bases; nucleotides not matched to a gene: 7. Here the CDR3 reads CASSFPPGQTNTGELFF. Written as DNA, the CDR3 is TGTGCCAGCAGCTTTCCCCCGGGACAGACGAACACCGGGGAGCTGTTTTTT.

The rearrangement uses TRBV20-1 and TRBJ2-7; 10 nucleotides line up with TRBD2. The CDR3 runs to 14 residues. V shed 4 bases, J shed 2 bases, and the junction held 5 bases outside the gene matches. Germline CDR1 reads DFQATT; CDR2 reads SNEGSKA (reference sequence). The CDR3 reads CSATPGLATYEQYF. The CDR3 DNA is TGCAGTGCTACGCCGGGACTAGCGACCTACGAGCAGTACTTC.

This clonotype was counted at least ten times. DNA for the CDR3: TGTGCCAGCAGTCCAGGGACAGGGGGCATATGGGAGCGTGGCTACACCTTC. Its translation: CASSPGTGGIWERGYTF. This chain uses TRBV6-6 with TRBJ1-2, with 12 bases aligning to TRBD1. CDR3 length: 17 amino acids. CDR1 is MNHNY, CDR2 SVGAGI, per germline (reference sequence). V was clipped by 5 bases and J by 7 bases; unmatched bases: 14.

This clonotype turned up a few times. The chain links TRBV12-3 or TRBV12-4 to TRBJ1-3; D remains ambiguous. V was trimmed by 5 bases and J by 0 bases, leaving 11 bases between them. This CDR3 has 15 residues. The CDR3 reads CASSRNRGSGNTIYF. The CDR3 DNA is TGTGCCAGCAGTCGAAACCGGGGCTCTGGAAACACCATATATTTT.

The sample holds many counts of this clonotype. V usage is TRBV19 and J usage is TRBJ1-5; 7 bases are shared with TRBD1. J gave up 10 bases and V 3 bases, and 15 bases lay outside the gene matches. The germline V gene encodes CDR1 LNHDA and CDR2 SQIVND (reference sequence). The CDR3 is made up of 16 amino acids. For the CDR3, the DNA is TGTGCCAGTAGTATTCGAGGGGGCAGCAACCAAACTCCCCAGCATTTT. Translating it yields CASSIRGGSNQTPQHF.

The chain employs TRBV5-1 and TRBJ2-7, with D uncertain. The CDR3 length is 12 residues. Germline V CDR1 and CDR2: SGHRS, YFSETQ. V was clipped by 5 bases and J by 5 bases, with 11 bases between them. The CDR3 protein is CASRVTPDEQYF. In nucleotides, the CDR3 is TGCGCCAGCAGGGTGACCCCAGACGAGCAGTACTTC.

V gene TRBV28 combines with J gene TRBJ1-5; no clear D gene. The V end was cut by 1 base, the J end by 3 bases, with 10 bases between. The CDR3 has 15 residues. Germline V gene lookup returns CDR1 MDHEN and CDR2 SYDVKM. As DNA, the CDR3 is TGTGCCAGCAGTTTATACGTAAGCTACAATCAGCCCCAGCATTTT. Translating gives CASSLYVSYNQPQHF. The full variable domain, with the rest looked up from reference TRBV28 and TRBJ1-5, is DVKVTQSSRYLVKRTGEKVFLECVQDMDHENMFWYRQDPGLGLRLIYFSYDVKMKEKGDIPEGYSVSREKKERFSLILESASTNQTSMYLCASSLYVSYNQPQHFGDGTRLSIL.

This clonotype has a count of ten or more. One junction end does not reproduce the germline sequence, and a read error may be involved. CDR3 loop: CASSRTRDQPQHF. CDR3 bases: TGTGCTAGCAGCAGGACAAGGGATCAGCCCCAGCATTTT. The gene calls are TRBV7-7 and TRBJ1-5, with D tentatively TRBD1 (5 bases). The CDR3 spans 13 residues. Germline assignment: CDR1 SSHAT and CDR2 FNYEAQ (reference sequence).

Regarding this clonotype: A much larger clone differs by one base, so this may be a read error. As the CDR3 is not closed by the conserved phenylalanine or tryptophan, this likely results from a read error. The rearrangement joins TRBV7-8 to TRBJ2-2; 11 bases are a match to TRBD2. Germline V gene lookup returns CDR1 SGHVS and CDR2 FQNEAQ. CDR3 length: 19 residues. Trimming cost V 5 bases and J 1 base; bases outside gene matches: 12. The CDR3 DNA reads TGTGCCAGCAGCCAAACCTACGGTCTAGCGGGAGGGAACACCGGGGAGCTGTTTTCT. This codes for CASSQTYGLAGGNTGELFS.

The V gene is TRBV12-3 or TRBV12-4, the J gene TRBJ1-1; possible D gene TRBD1, 6 bases. The V end lost 2 bases, the J end lost 9 bases, and 22 bases lay between the germline ends. The length of the CDR3 is 16 residues. The CDR3 DNA follows: TGTGCCAGCAGTTTAATGCGACACAGGGAAGGAGGCAAAGCTTTCTTT. The encoded protein is CASSLMRHREGGKAFF.

V and J are TRBV5-1 and TRBJ2-7; no clear D. Deletions cut 4 bases from V and 7 bases from J, with 9 bases between. Germline CDR1 is SGHRS and CDR2 is YFSETQ. The CDR3 runs 11 residues. DNA of the CDR3: TGCGCCAGCAGCACCGCCGGGGAGCAGTACTTC. Protein sequence: CASSTAGEQYF.

The V call is TRBV11-2, the J call TRBJ1-2; D perhaps matches TRBD1 (5 bases). Trimming removed 5 bases at V and 2 bases at J, with 12 bases between. The CDR3 is made up of 14 amino acids. Germline values: CDR1 SGHAT, CDR2 FQNNGV. The DNA for the CDR3 is TGTGCCAGCAGCCTCGTCAGGGTCAACTATGGCTACACCTTC. Protein: CASSLVRVNYGYTF.

At least ten counts were recorded for this clonotype. The gene calls are TRBV20-1 and TRBJ2-5, with D perhaps TRBD1 (6 bases). V was clipped by 3 bases and J by 1 base, with 9 bases between them. CDR3 length: 13 amino acids. Per the germline V gene, CDR1 is DFQATT and CDR2 is SNEGSKA (reference sequence). CDR3 DNA sequence: TGCAGTGCTAGCCTGGACAGCCAAGAGACCCAGTACTTC. Translation gives CSASLDSQETQYF.

The rearrangement uses TRBV11-1 and TRBJ1-1; D might be TRBD1 (6 bases). Germline V gene lookup returns CDR1 SGHAT and CDR2 FQDESV (reference sequence). Trimming took 4 bases from V and 7 from J, leaving 10 bases between them. This CDR3 has 12 residues. Here the CDR3 reads CASSSDSGEAFF. In DNA, the CDR3 is TGTGCCAGCAGCTCGGACAGTGGTGAAGCTTTCTTT.

A few counts support this clonotype. The V call is TRBV28, the J call TRBJ2-5; 8 bases map to TRBD2. After removal of 4 bases from V and 4 bases from J, the junction contained 5 bases not matched to a gene. Germline values: CDR1 MDHEN, CDR2 SYDVKM. The CDR3 is 14 residues long. CDR3 amino acids: CASSSIAGSETQYF. The CDR3 nucleotides are TGTGCCAGCAGTTCTATAGCGGGATCAGAGACCCAGTACTTC.

About this clonotype: The germline gene is not matched at one end of the junction; a read error may be the cause. V usage is TRBV7-9 and J usage is TRBJ1-3; D gene uncertain. Germline CDR1 and CDR2: SEHNR and FQNEAQ (reference sequence). The CDR3 runs to 17 residues. Here the CDR3 reads CASSFSSAYSSGNTICF. CDR3 bases: TGTGCCAGCAGCTTTTCATCCGCTTATAGCTCTGGAAACACCATATGCTTT.